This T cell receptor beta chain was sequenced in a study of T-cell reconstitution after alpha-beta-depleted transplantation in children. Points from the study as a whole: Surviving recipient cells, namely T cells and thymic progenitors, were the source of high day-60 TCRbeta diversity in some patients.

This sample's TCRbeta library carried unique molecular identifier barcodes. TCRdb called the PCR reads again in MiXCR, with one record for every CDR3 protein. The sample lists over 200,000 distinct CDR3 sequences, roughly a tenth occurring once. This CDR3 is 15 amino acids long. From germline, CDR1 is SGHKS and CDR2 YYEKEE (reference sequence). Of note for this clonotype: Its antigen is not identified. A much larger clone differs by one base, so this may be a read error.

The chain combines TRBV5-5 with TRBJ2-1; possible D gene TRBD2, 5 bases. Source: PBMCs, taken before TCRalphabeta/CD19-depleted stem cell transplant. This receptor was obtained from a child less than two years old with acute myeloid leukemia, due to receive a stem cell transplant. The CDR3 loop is CASRLEREQYNEQFF. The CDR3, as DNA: TGTGCCAGCAGGTTGGAGAGGGAACAGTACAATGAGCAGTTCTTC. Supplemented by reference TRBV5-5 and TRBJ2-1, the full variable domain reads DAGVTQSPTHLIKTRGQQVTLRCSPISGHKSVSWYQQVLGQGPQFIFQYYEKEERGRGNFPDRFSARQFPNYSSELNVNALLLGDSALYLCASRLEREQYNEQFFGPGTRLTVL.